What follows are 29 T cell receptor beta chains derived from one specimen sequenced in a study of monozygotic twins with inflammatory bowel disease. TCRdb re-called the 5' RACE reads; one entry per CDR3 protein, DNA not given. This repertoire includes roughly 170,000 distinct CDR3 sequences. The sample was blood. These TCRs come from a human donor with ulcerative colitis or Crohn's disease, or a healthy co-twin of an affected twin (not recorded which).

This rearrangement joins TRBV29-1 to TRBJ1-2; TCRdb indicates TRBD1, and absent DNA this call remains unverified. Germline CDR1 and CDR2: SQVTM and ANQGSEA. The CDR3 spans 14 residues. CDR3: CSVGEGAQGYGYTF.

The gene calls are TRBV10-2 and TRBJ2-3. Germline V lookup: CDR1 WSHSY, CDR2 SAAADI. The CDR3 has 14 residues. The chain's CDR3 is CASSLSKGTDTQYF.

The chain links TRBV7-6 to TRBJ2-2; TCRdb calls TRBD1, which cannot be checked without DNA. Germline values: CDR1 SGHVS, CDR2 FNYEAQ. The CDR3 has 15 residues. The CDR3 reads CASSLLQLGGGELFF.

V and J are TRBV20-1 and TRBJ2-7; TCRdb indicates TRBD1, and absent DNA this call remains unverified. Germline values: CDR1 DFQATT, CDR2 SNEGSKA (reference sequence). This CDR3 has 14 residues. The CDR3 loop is CSARIQGASYEQYF.

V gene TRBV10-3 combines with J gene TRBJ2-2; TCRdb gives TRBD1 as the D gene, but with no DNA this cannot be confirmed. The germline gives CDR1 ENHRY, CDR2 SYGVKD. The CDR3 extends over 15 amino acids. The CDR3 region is CATGGREANTGELFF.

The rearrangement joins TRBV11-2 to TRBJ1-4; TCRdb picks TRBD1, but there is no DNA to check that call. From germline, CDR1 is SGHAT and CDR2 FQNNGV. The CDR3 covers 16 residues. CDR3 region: CASSSEAGYLREKLFF.

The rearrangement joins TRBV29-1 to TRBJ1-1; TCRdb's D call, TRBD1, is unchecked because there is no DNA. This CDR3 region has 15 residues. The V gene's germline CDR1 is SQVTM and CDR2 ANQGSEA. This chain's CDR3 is CSVTGAFAMNTEAFF.

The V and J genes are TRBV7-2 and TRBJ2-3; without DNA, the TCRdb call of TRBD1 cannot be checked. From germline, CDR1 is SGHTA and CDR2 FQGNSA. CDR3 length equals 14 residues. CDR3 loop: CASSRTERTDTQYF.

The CDR3 region is CASSQAPQDTQYF. The chain combines TRBV4-1 with TRBJ2-3. CDR1 is MGHRA and CDR2 is YSYEKL in the germline V gene. CDR3 length equals 13 residues.

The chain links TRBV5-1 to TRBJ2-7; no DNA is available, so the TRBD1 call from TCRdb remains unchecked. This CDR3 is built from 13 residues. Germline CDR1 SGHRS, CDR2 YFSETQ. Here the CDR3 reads CASSPYPGDEQYF.

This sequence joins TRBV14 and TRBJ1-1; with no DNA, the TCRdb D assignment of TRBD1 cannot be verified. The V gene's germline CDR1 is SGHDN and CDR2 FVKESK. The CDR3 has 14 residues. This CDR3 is CASSQGDTPGTAFF.

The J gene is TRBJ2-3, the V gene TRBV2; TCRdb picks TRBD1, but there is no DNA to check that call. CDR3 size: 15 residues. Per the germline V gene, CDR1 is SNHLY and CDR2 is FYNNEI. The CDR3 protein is CASSGSRGLPDTQYF.

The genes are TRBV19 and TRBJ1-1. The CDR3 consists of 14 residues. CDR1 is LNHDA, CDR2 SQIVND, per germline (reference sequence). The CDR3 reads CASSWALGDTEAFF.

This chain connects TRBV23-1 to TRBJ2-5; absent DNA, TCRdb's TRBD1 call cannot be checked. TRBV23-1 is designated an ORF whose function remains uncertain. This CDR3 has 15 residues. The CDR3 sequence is CASSQKQGAGETQYF.

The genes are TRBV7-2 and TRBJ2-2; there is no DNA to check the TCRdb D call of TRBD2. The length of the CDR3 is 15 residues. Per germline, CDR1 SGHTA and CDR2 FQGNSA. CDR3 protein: CASSLATSGRGELFF.

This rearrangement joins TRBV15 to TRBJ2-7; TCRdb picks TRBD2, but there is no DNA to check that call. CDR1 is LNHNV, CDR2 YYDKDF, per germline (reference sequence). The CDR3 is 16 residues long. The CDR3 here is CATSSRVGSGSHEQYF.

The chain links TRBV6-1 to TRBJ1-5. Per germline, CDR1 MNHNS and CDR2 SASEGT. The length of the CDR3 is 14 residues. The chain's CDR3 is CASRMEGYGQPQHF.

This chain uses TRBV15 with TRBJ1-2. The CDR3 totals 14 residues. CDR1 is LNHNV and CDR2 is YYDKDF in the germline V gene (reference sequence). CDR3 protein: CATSRDLERGGYTF.

CDR3 region: CASSQVRGSNSPLHF. This chain connects TRBV4-2 to TRBJ1-6; with no DNA, the TCRdb D assignment of TRBD1 cannot be verified. The CDR3 has 15 residues. Germline CDR1 LGHNA, CDR2 YNFKEQ.

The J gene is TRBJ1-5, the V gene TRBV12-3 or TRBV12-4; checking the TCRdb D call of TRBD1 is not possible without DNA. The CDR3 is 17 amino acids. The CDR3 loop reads CASLLYKGGDGNQPQHF.

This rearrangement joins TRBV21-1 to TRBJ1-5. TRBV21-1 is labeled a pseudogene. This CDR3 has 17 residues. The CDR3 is CASSKVLHYGFHQPQHF.

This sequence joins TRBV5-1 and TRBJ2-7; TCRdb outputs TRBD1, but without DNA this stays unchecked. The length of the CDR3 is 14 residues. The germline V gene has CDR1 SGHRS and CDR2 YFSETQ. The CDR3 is CASAPGTGTYEQYF.

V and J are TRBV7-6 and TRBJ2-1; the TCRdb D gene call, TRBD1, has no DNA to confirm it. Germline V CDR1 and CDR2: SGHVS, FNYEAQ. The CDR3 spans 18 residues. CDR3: CASSLALSGGSSYNEQFF.

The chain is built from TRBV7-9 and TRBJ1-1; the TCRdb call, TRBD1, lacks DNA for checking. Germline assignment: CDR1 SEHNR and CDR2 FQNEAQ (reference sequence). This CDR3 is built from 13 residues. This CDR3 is CAGLTGVNTEAFF.

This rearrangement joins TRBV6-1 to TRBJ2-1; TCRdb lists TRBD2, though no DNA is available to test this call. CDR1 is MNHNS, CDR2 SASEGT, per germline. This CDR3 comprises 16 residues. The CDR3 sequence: CASSPLAGGTYNEQFF.

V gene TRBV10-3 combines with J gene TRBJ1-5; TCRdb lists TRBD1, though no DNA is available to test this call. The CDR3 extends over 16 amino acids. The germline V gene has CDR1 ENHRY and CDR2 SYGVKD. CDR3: CAISERTGDSNQPQHF.

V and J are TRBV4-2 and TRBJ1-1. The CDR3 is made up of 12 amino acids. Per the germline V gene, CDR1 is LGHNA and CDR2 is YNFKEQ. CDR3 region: CASSQGNAEAFF.

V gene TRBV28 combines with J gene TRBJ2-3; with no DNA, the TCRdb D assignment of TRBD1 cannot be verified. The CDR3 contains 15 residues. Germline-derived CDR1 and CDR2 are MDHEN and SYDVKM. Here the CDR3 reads CASSHLPQGTDTQYF.

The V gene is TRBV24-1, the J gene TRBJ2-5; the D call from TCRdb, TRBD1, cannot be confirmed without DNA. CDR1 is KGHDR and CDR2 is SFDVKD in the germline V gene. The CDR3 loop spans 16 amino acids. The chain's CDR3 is CATSDRPTGVVETQYF.